This TCR beta chain was obtained from a study of blood T cell repertoires in COVID-19. Overall study: The origin of the acute and convalescent COVID-19 samples was the United States, Italy and Spain.

The table came from immunoSEQ multiplex PCR; TCRdb's copy has only in-frame clones and leaves some out. The sample lists 200,000 to 250,000 clones, 86% seen once, with 2% to 2.5% in the top ten. The sample taken for sequencing was peripheral blood. The TCR was taken from a young man who had recovered from COVID-19.

Here the CDR3 reads CASSPSGPNYGYTF. The CDR3 DNA is TGTGCCAGTAGTCCTTCAGGGCCTAACTATGGCTACACCTTC. The chain links TRBV19 to TRBJ1-2; weak D call: TRBD1 (5 bases). This CDR3 is built from 14 residues. Germline loops: CDR1 LNHDA, CDR2 SQIVND (reference sequence). Trimming left V 5 bases short and J 0 bases short, with 10 bases between.